One TCR beta chain is described in this entry. Its specificity is unknown. Clones were read by immunoSEQ multiplex PCR, and TCRdb kept only the in-frame ones, dropping some. Counted here are about 24,000 clones, about 70% occurring once; the ten biggest clones make up approximately 2.8%. This sample is drawn from a study of T cell clones after liver transplantation. Study summary: A pre-transplant mixed lymphocyte reaction with TCRbeta sequencing defined graft-donor-reactive clones followed in post-transplant blood.

Overall study results and limits: Migration into the graft, not deletion, may explain lost graft donor-reactive T cells. In 5 of 8 subjects, circulating graft-donor-reactive CD4 TCRbeta sequences fell significantly after transplant.

V lost 8 bases to trimming and J lost 10 bases; unmatched junction nucleotides: 7. CDR1 is LNHDA and CDR2 is SQIVND in the germline V gene (reference sequence). The CDR3 runs 13 residues. Sequences were derived from CD4+ T cells from blood, sampled before liver transplant. The sequence was collected from a human donor who received a liver transplant. J is TRBJ1-6 and V is TRBV19; 8 positions agree with TRBD1. The CDR3 region is CASAGTGGSPLHF. The CDR3 DNA reads as TGTGCCAGTGCCGGGACAGGTGGATCACCCCTCCACTTT.